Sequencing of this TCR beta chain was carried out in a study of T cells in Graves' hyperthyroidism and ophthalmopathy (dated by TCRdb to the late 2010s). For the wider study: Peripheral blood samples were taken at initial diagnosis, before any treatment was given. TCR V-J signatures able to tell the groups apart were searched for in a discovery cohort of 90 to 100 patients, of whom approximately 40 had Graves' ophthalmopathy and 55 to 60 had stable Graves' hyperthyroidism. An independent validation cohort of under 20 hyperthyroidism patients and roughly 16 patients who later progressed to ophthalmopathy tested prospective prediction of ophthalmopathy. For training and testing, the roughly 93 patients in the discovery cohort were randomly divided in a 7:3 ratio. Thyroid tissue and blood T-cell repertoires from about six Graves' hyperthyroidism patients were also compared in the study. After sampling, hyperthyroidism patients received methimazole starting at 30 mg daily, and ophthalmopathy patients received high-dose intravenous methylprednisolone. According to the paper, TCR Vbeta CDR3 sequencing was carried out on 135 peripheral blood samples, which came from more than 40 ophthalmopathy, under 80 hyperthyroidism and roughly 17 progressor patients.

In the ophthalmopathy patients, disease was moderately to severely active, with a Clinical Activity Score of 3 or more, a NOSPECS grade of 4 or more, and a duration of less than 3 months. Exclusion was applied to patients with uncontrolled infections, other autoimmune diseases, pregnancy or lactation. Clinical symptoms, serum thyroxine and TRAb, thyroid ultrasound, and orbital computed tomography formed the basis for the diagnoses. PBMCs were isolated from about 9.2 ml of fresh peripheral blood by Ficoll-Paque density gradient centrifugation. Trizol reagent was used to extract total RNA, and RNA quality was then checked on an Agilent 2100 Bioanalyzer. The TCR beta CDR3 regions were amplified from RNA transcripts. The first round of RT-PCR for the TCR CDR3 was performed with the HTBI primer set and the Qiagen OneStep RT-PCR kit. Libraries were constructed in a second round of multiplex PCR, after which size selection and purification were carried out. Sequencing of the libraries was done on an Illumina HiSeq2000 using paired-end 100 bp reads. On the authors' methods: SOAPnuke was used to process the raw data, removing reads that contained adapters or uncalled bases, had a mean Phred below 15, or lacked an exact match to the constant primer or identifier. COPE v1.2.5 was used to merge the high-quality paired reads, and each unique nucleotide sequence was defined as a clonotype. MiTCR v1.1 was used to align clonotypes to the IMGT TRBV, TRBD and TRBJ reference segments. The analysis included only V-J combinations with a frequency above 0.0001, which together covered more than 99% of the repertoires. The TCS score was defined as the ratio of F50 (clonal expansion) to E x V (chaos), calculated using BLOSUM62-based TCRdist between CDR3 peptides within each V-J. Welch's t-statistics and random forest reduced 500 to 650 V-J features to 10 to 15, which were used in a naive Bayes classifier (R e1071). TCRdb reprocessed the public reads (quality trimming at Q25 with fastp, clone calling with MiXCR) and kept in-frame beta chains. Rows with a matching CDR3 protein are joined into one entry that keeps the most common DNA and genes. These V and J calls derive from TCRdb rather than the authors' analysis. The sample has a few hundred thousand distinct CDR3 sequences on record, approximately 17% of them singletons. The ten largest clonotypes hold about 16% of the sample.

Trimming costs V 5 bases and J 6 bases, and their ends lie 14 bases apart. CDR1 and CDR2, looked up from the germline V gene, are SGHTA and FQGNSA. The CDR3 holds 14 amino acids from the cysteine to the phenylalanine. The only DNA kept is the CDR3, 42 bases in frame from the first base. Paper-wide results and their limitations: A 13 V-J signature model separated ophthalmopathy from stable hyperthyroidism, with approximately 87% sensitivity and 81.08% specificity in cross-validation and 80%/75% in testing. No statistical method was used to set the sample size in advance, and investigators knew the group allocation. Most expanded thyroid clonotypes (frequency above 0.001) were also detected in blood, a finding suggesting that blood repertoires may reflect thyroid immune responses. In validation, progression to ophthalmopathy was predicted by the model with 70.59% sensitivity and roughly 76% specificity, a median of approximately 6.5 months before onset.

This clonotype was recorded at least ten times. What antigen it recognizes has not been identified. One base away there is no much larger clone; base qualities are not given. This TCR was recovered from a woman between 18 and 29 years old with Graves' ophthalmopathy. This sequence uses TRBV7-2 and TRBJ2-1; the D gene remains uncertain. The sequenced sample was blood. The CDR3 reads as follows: CASSPAPYGNEQFF. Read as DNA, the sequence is TGTGCCAGCAGCCCCGCTCCGTATGGCAATGAGCAGTTCTTC.